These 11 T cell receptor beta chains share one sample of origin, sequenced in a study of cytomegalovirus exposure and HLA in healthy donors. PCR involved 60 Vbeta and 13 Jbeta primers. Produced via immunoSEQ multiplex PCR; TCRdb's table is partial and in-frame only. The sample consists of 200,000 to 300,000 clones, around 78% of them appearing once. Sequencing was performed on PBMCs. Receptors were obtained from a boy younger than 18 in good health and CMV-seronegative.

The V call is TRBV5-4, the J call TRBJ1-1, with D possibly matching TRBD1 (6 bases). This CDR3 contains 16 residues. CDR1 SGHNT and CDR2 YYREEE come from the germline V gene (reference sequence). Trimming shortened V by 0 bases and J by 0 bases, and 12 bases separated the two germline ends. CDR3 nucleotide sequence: TGTGCCAGCAGCTTGGCCAGGACAGAAATGAACACTGAAGCTTTCTTT. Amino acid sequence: CASSLARTEMNTEAFF. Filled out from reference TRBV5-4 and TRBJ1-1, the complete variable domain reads ETGVTQSPTHLIKTRGQQVTLRCSSQSGHNTVSWYQQALGQGPQFIFQYYREEENGRGNFPPRFSGLQFPNYSSELNVNALELDDSALYLCASSLARTEMNTEAFFGQGTRLTVV.

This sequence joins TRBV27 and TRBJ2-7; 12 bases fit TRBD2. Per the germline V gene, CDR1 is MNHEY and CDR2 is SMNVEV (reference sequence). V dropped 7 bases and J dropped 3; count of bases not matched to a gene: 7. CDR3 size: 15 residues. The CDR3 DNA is TGTGCCAGCATTAAAACGACTAGCGGGGGCTACGAGCAGTACTTC. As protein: CASIKTTSGGYEQYF.

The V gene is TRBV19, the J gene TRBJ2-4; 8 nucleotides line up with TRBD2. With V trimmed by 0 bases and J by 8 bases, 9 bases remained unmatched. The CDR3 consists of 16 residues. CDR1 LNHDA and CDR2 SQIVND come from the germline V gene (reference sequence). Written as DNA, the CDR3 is TGTGCCAGTAGTATAGAGCAGCGGGAGAATGGGGACATTCAGTACTTC. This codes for CASSIEQRENGDIQYF.

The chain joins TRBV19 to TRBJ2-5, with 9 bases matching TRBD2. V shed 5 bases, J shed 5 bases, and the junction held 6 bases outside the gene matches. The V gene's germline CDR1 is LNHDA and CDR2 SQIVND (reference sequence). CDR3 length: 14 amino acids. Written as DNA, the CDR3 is TGTGCCAGTAGTTTCGGACTAGCGTGGGAGACCCAGTACTTC. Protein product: CASSFGLAWETQYF.

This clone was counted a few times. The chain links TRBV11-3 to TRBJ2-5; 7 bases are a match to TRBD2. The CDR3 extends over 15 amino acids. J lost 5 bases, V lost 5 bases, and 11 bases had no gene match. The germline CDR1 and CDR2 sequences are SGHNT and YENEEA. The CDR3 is CASSQTSTGGETQYF. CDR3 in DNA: TGTGCCAGCAGCCAGACTAGCACCGGGGGGGAGACCCAGTACTTC.

The DNA for the CDR3 is TGTGCCAGCAGTGAAGAGCGGGACCGGGGGACCCAGTACTTC. Amino acid sequence: CASSEERDRGTQYF. The V and J genes are TRBV6-1 and TRBJ2-5; 7 bases map to TRBD2. Germline trimming cut 1 base from V and 7 bases from J; bases unmatched to any gene: 6. The CDR3 has 14 residues. CDR1 and CDR2 from the germline V gene are MNHNS and SASEGT.

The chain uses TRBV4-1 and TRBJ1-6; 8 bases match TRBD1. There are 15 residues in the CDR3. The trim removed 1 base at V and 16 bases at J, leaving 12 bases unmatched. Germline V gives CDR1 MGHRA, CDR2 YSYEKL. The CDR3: CASSQADRAMRGLHF. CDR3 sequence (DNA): TGCGCCAGCAGCCAAGCGGACAGGGCCATGCGGGGTCTCCACTTT.

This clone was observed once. In DNA form, the CDR3 reads TGTGCCAGCAGTTTATTGGCCAGCTCCTACGAGCAGTACTTC. It specifies CASSLLASSYEQYF. This rearrangement joins TRBV27 to TRBJ2-7; D remains unclear. This CDR3 comprises 14 residues. Germline V gives CDR1 MNHEY, CDR2 SMNVEV (reference sequence). Trimming left V 1 base short and J 0 bases short, with 7 bases between.

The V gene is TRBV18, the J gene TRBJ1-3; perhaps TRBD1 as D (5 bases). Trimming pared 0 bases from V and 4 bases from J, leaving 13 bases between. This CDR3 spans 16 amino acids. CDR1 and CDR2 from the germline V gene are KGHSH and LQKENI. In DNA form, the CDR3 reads TGTGCCAGCTCACCACCCCATCAGGGTCCGGGAAACACCATATATTTT. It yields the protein CASSPPHQGPGNTIYF.

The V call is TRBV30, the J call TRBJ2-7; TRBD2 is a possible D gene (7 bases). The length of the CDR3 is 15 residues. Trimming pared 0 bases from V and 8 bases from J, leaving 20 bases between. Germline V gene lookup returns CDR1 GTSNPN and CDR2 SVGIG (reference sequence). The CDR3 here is CAWSVKAGAVGKQYF. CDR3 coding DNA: TGTGCCTGGAGTGTAAAGGCGGGGGCGGTAGGGAAGCAGTACTTC.

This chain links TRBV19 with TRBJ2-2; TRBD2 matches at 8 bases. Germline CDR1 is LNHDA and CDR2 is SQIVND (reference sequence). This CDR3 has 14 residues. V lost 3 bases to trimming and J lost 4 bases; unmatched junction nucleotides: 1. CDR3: CASSMGLVTGELFF. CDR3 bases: TGTGCCAGTAGTATGGGACTAGTCACCGGGGAGCTGTTTTTT.